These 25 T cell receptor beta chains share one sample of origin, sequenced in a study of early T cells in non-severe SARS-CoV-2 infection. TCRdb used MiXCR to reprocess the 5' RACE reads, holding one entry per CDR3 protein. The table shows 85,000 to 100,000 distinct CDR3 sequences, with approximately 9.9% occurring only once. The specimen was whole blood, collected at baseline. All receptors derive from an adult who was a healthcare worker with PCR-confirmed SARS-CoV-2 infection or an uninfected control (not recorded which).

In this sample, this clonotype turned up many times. The CDR3 is CASSQAQGIGELFF. For the CDR3, the DNA is TGTGCCAGCAGCCAAGCACAGGGAATCGGGGAGCTGTTTTTT. This sequence joins TRBV3-1 and TRBJ2-2; perhaps TRBD1 as D (6 bases). Germline-derived CDR1 and CDR2 are LGHDT and YNNKEL (reference sequence). CDR3 length: 14 amino acids. V lost 1 base and J lost 7, with 10 bases in between.

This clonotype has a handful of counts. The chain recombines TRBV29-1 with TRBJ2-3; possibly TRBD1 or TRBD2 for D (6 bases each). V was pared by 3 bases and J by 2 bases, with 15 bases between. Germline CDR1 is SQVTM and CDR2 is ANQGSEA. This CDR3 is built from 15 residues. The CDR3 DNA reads TGCAGCGTTGAGCGGGACACCCACCCCACAGATACGCAGTATTTT. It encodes CSVERDTHPTDTQYF.

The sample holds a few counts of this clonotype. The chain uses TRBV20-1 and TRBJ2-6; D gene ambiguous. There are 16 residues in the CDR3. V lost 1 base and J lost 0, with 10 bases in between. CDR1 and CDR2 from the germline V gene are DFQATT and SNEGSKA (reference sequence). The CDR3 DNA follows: TGCAGTGCTAGAGGGATAGGGATCTCTGGGGCCAACGTCCTGACTTTC. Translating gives CSARGIGISGANVLTF.

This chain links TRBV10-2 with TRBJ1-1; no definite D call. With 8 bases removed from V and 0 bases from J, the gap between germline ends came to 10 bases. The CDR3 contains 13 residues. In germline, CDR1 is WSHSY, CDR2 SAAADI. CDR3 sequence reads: CASQTFMNTEAFF. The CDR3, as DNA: TGCGCCAGCCAGACATTCATGAACACTGAAGCTTTCTTT.

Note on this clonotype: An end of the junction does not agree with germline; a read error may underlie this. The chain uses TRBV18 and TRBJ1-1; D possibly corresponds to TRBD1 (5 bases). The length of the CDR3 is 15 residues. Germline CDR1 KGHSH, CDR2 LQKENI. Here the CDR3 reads CVSSPHSEGRTEAFF. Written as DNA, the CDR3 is TGTGTCAGCTCACCCCACTCGGAGGGACGCACTGAAGCTTTCTTT.

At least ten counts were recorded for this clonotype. The CDR3 region has the DNA TGCAGTGCTAGAACAGGGAAAGTCTATGGCTACACCTTC. It translates to CSARTGKVYGYTF. The chain employs TRBV20-1 and TRBJ1-2; D may be TRBD1 (6 bases). The CDR3 runs 13 residues. Trimming cost V 2 bases and J 4 bases, with 11 bases left between them. In germline, CDR1 is DFQATT, CDR2 SNEGSKA (reference sequence).

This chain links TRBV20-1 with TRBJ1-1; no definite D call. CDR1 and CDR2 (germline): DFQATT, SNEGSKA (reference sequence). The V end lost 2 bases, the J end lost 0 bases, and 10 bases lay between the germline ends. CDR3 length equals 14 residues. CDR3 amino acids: CSARPTSMNTEAFF. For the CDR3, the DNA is TGCAGTGCTAGACCGACTAGTATGAACACTGAAGCTTTCTTT.

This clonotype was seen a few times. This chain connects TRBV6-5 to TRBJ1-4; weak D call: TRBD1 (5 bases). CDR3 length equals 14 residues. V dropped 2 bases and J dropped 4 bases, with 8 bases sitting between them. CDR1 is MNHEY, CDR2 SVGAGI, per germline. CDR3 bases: TGTGCCAGCAGTTACGGTCAGGGTAATGAAAAACTGTTTTTT. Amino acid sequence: CASSYGQGNEKLFF.

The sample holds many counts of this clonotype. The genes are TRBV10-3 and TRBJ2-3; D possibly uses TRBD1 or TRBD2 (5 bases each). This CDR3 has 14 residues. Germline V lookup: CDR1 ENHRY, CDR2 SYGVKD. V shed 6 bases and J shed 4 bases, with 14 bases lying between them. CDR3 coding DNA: TGTGCCATCAGGGGGACGGATAAGGCAGATACGCAGTATTTT. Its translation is CAIRGTDKADTQYF.

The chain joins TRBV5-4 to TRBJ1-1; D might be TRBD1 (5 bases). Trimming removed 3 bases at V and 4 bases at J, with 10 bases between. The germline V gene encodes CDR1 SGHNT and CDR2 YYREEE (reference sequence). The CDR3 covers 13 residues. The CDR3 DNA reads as TGTGCCAGCAGCTCCGGGACCAGCACTGAAGCTTTCTTT. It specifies CASSSGTSTEAFF.

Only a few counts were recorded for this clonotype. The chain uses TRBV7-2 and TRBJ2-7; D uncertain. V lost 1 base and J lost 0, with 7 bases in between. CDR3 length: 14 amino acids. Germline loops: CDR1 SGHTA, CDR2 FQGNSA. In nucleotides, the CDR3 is TGTGCCAGCAGCTTAGGACTGCACTCCTACGAGCAGTACTTC. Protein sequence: CASSLGLHSYEQYF.

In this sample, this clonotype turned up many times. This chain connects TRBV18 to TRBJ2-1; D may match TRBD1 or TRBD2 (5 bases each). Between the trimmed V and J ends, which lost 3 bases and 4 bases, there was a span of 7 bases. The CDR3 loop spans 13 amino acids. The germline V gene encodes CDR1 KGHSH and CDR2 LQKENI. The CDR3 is CASSPGEYNEQFF. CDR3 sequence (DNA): TGTGCCAGCTCACCGGGGGAATACAATGAGCAGTTCTTC. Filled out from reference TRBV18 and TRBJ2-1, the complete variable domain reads NAGVMQNPRHLVRRRGQEARLRCSPMKGHSHVYWYRQLPEEGLKFMVYLQKENIIDESGMPKERFSAEFPKEGPSILRIQQVVRGDSAAYFCASSPGEYNEQFFGPGTRLTVL.

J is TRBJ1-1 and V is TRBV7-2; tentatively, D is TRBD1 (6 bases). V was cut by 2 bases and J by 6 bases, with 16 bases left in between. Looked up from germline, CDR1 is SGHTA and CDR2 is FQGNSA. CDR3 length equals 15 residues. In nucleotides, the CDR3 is TGTGCCAGCAGCTTAATGGGGGCAAAAGGGGCTGAAGCTTTCTTT. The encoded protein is CASSLMGAKGAEAFF.

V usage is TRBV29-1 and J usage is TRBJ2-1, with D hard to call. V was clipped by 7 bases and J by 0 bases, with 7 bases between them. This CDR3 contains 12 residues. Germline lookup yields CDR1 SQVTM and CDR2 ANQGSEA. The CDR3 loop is CSALNSYNEQFF. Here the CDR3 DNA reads TGCAGCGCCCTGAACTCCTACAATGAGCAGTTCTTC.

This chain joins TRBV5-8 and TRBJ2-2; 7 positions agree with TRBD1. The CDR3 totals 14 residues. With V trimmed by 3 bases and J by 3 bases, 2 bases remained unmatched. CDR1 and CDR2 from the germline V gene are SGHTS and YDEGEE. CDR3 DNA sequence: TGTGCCAGCAGCTCCGACAGGGACACCGGGGAGCTGTTTTTT. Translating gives CASSSDRDTGELFF.

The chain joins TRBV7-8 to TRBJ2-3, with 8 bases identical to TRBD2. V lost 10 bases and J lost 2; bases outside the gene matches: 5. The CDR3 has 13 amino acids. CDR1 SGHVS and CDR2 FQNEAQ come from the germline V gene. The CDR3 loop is CATGLVVTDTQYF. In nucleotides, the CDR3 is TGTGCCACGGGACTAGTGGTCACAGATACGCAGTATTTT.

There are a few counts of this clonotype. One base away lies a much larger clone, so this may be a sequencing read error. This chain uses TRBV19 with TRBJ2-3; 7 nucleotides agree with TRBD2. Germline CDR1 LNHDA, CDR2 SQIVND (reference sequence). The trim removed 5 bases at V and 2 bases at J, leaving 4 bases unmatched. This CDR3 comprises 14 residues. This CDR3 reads CASSPTSDTDTQYF. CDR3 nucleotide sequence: TGTGCCAGTAGTCCAACTAGCGACACAGATACGCAGTATTTT.

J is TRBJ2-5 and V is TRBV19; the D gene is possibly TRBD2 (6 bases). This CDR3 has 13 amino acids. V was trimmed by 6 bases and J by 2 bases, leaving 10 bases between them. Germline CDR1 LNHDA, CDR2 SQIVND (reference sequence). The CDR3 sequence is CASRMEGQETQYF. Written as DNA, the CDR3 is TGTGCCAGTAGAATGGAGGGGCAAGAGACCCAGTACTTC.

The CDR3 DNA reads as TGCGCCAGCAGGCCCCCCGGGATTGATTGGAATGAGCAGTTCTTC. Protein: CASRPPGIDWNEQFF. This chain joins TRBV5-1 and TRBJ2-1, with D possibly matching TRBD2 (5 bases). Germline CDR1 SGHRS, CDR2 YFSETQ. V was trimmed by 5 bases and J by 7 bases, leaving 19 bases between them. The CDR3 contains 15 residues. The whole variable domain, filled in from reference TRBV5-1 and TRBJ2-1, reads KAGVTQTPRYLIKTRGQQVTLSCSPISGHRSVSWYQQTPGQGLQFLFEYFSETQRNKGNFPGRFSGRQFSNSRSEMNVSTLELGDSALYLCASRPPGIDWNEQFFGPGTRLTVL.

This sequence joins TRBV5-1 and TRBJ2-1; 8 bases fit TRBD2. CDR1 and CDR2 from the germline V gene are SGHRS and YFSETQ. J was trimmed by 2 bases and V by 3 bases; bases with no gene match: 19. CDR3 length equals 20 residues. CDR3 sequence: CASSSNKHWERLATYNEQFF. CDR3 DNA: TGCGCCAGCAGCTCGAATAAACATTGGGAGCGACTAGCGACCTACAATGAGCAGTTCTTC.

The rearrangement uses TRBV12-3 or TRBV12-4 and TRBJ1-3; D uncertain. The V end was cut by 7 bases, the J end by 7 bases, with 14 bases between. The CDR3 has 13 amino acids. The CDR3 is CASTLDADNTIYF. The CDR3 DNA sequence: TGTGCCAGCACCCTGGACGCTGATAACACCATATATTTT.

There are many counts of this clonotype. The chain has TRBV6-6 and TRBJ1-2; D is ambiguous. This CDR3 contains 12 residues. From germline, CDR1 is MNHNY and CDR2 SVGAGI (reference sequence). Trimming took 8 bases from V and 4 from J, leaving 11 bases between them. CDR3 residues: CASGSSSYGYTF. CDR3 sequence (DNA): TGTGCCAGCGGGTCTTCGAGCTATGGCTACACCTTC.

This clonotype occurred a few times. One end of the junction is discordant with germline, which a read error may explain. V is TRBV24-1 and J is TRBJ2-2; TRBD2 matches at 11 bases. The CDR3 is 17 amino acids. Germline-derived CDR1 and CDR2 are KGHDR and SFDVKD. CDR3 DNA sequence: TGTGCCACCAGTGATTGGACTAGCGGGCCGAAGACCGGGGAGCTGTTTTTT. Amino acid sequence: CATSDWTSGPKTGELFF.

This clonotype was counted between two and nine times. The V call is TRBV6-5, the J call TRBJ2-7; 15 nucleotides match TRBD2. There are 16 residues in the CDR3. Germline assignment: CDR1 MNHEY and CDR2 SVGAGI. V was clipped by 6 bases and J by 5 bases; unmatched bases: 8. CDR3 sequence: CASSPPGLAGGHEQYF. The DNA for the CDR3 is TGTGCCAGCAGCCCCCCGGGACTAGCGGGGGGCCACGAGCAGTACTTC.

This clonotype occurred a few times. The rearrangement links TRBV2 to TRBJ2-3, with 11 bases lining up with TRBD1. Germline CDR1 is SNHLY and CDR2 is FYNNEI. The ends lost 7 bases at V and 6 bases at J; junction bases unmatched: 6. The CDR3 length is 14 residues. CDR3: CASKDRGHGDTQYF. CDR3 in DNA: TGTGCCAGCAAGGACAGGGGGCACGGGGATACGCAGTATTTT. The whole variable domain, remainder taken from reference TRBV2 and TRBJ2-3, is EPEVTQTPSHQVTQMGQEVILRCVPISNHLYFYWYRQILGQKVEFLVSFYNNEISEKSEIFDDQFSVERPDGSNFTLKIRSTKLEDSAMYFCASKDRGHGDTQYFGPGTRLTVL.